These 17 T cell receptor beta chains share one sample of origin, sequenced in a study of T-cell memory formation after mild COVID-19. One entry per CDR3 protein, called by TCRdb with MiXCR from the 5' RACE reads. The repertoire has 300,000 to 400,000 distinct CDR3 sequences, around an eighth of them found once; the top ten carry around 21%. The sequenced sample consisted of PBMCs or a T cell subset sorted from them (not recorded which). The receptors were sampled from a man aged 18 to 29 who had mild COVID-19 (a few samples of this study predate the infection). Cell type and time point are not known.

The chain is built from TRBV7-2 and TRBJ1-1; D uncertain. The V gene's germline CDR1 is SGHTA and CDR2 FQGNSA. V lost 3 bases, J lost 7 bases, and 15 bases lay in between. The CDR3 sequence is 14 residues long. The CDR3 here is CASSFRGRVVEAFF. CDR3 nucleotide sequence: TGTGCCAGCAGCTTTAGAGGGAGGGTAGTTGAAGCTTTCTTT.

This clonotype was found many times. V and J are TRBV5-1 and TRBJ2-2; a weak D match, TRBD2 (5 bases). This CDR3 is 15 amino acids long. V was trimmed by 1 base and J by 2 bases, leaving 9 bases between them. Germline V gives CDR1 SGHRS, CDR2 YFSETQ. CDR3 DNA sequence: TGCGCCAGCAGCTTGCGGGGAGCCAACACCGGGGAGCTGTTTTTT. It specifies CASSLRGANTGELFF. The full variable domain, its missing parts supplied by reference TRBV5-1 and TRBJ2-2, is KAGVTQTPRYLIKTRGQQVTLSCSPISGHRSVSWYQQTPGQGLQFLFEYFSETQRNKGNFPGRFSGRQFSNSRSEMNVSTLELGDSALYLCASSLRGANTGELFFGEGSRLTVL.

This clonotype was detected a few times. The J gene is TRBJ2-2, the V gene TRBV9, with no clear D. With 0 bases removed from V and 0 bases from J, the gap between germline ends came to 3 bases. The CDR3 has 14 residues. The germline gives CDR1 SGDLS, CDR2 YYNGEE. The chain's CDR3 is CASSVAPNTGELFF. The CDR3 DNA reads TGTGCCAGCAGCGTAGCGCCGAACACCGGGGAGCTGTTTTTT.

This clonotype was detected a few times. V gene TRBV24-1 combines with J gene TRBJ2-2, with 7 positions matching TRBD2. Germline trimming cut 6 bases from V and 0 bases from J; bases unmatched to any gene: 15. The CDR3 covers 19 residues. Germline V gene data show CDR1 as KGHDR and CDR2 as SFDVKD. The CDR3 here is CATSKGTLREAANTGELFF. In DNA form, the CDR3 reads TGTGCCACCAGTAAGGGTACCCTCCGGGAGGCAGCGAACACCGGGGAGCTGTTTTTT.

V and J are TRBV3-1 and TRBJ1-2, with no clear D. Trimming removed 4 bases from V and 5 bases from J, with 14 bases in between. The CDR3 is 14 residues long. Germline CDR1 and CDR2: LGHDT and YNNKEL (reference sequence). CDR3: CASSLEQRGYGYTF. The CDR3 bases are TGTGCCAGCAGCCTGGAACAGCGCGGATATGGCTACACCTTC.

The J gene is TRBJ2-7, the V gene TRBV7-9; D might be TRBD2 (5 bases). V gave up 3 bases and J gave up 2 bases, with 11 bases separating them. The CDR3 runs 14 residues. CDR1 SEHNR and CDR2 FQNEAQ come from the germline V gene (reference sequence). The chain's CDR3 is CASSLSGVPYEQYV. CDR3 DNA: TGTGCCAGCAGCTTGTCCGGGGTCCCCTACGAGCAGTACGTC.

The table lists this clonotype with many counts. The chain recombines TRBV5-1 with TRBJ2-2, with D unresolved. The CDR3 has 14 residues. Per the germline V gene, CDR1 is SGHRS and CDR2 is YFSETQ. The V and J ends lost 5 bases and 6 bases respectively, with 14 bases between them. The CDR3 DNA follows: TGCGCCAGCAGTCCCCAAACAAGGCCCGGGGAGCTGTTTTTT. Protein sequence: CASSPQTRPGELFF.

This clonotype was seen a few times. The V gene is TRBV7-2, the J gene TRBJ1-2; D call uncertain. V dropped 4 bases and J dropped 1 base, with 4 bases sitting between them. Germline CDR1 and CDR2: SGHTA and FQGNSA. This CDR3 region has 12 residues. The CDR3 here is CASSSFNYGYTF. The DNA of the CDR3 is TGTGCCAGCAGCTCGTTTAACTATGGCTACACCTTC.

The rearrangement uses TRBV6-6 and TRBJ1-5; D call uncertain. Trimming shortened V by 10 bases and J by 4 bases, and 17 bases separated the two germline ends. Germline V gene sequence: CDR1 MNHNY, CDR2 SVGAGI (reference sequence). This CDR3 spans 14 amino acids. CDR3 DNA: TGTGCCACCTCGTTGAATGGGAGAAATCAGCCCCAGCATTTT. This codes for CATSLNGRNQPQHF.

The CDR3, as DNA: TGTGCCAGCAGCCGGACCGGGGGGCCGGGGGAGACCCAGTACTTC. Translation gives CASSRTGGPGETQYF. V and J are TRBV4-2 and TRBJ2-5; D is perhaps TRBD2 (7 bases). CDR1 and CDR2 (germline): LGHNA, YNFKEQ. The germline V and J ends were trimmed by 4 bases and 5 bases, with 17 bases remaining between them. This CDR3 is built from 15 residues.

This clonotype showed up just a few times. J is TRBJ1-3 and V is TRBV12-3 or TRBV12-4, with unresolved D. V was trimmed by 10 bases and J by 0 bases, leaving 13 bases between them. The CDR3 has 14 amino acids. The CDR3 spells CATGGPNSGNTIYF. CDR3 sequence (DNA): TGTGCCACCGGTGGGCCGAACTCTGGAAACACCATATATTTT.

The chain employs TRBV7-7 and TRBJ2-2, with D perhaps assigned TRBD1 or TRBD2 (5 bases each). The CDR3 is 16 amino acids. Germline CDR1 and CDR2: SSHAT and FNYEAQ (reference sequence). V lost 5 bases and J lost 2, with 15 bases in between. The CDR3 spells CASSARDVLNTGELFF. Here the CDR3 DNA reads TGTGCCAGCAGCGCCCGGGACGTACTCAACACCGGGGAGCTGTTTTTT. The variable domain in full, completed from reference TRBV7-7 and TRBJ2-2, reads GAGVSQSPRYKVTKRGQDVTLRCDPISSHATLYWYQQALGQGPEFLTYFNYEAQPDKSGLPSDRFSAERPEGSISTLTIQRTEQRDSAMYRCASSARDVLNTGELFFGEGSRLTVL.

This clonotype was recorded many times. The gene calls are TRBV27 and TRBJ2-7; D is uncertain. CDR1 and CDR2 from the germline V gene are MNHEY and SMNVEV (reference sequence). Deletions cut 8 bases from V and 2 bases from J, with 16 bases between. The CDR3 has 14 amino acids. The CDR3 DNA follows: TGTGCCAGCCGAGAAGCGCAGCCACCCTACGAGCAGTACTTC. Its protein is CASREAQPPYEQYF.

The rearrangement joins TRBV6-2 or TRBV6-3 to TRBJ2-1; D gene uncertain. V lost 6 bases to trimming and J lost 4 bases, with 22 bases between them. The length of the CDR3 is 17 residues. Germline lookup yields CDR1 MNHEY and CDR2 SVGEGT. The CDR3 DNA is TGTGCCAGCAGACAACATAACCGGGCCGAATTGTACAATGAGCAGTTCTTC. The encoded protein is CASRQHNRAELYNEQFF.

This clonotype was seen only a few times. The V and J genes are TRBV12-3 or TRBV12-4 and TRBJ2-3; 11 nucleotides line up with TRBD2. V trimming: 3 bases; J trimming: 4 bases; junction bases outside the gene matches: 6. The CDR3 loop spans 16 amino acids. The chain's CDR3 is CASSFWASGGSDTQYF. The CDR3 region has the DNA TGTGCCAGCAGTTTCTGGGCTAGCGGGGGGTCAGATACGCAGTATTTT.

The J gene is TRBJ1-6, the V gene TRBV7-6; tentatively, D is TRBD1 (6 bases). Trimming took 5 bases from V and 5 from J, leaving 19 bases between them. Germline V gene data show CDR1 as SGHVS and CDR2 as FNYEAQ. This CDR3 has 17 amino acids. This chain's CDR3 is CASSLRGGGFHNSPLHF. The CDR3 DNA reads as TGTGCCAGCAGCCTTAGGGGGGGTGGGTTCCATAATTCACCCCTCCACTTT.

This clonotype was detected only a few times. The V gene is TRBV4-3, the J gene TRBJ1-5; D is unresolved. From germline, CDR1 is LGHNA and CDR2 YSLEER. The CDR3 totals 17 residues. Trimming removed 1 base from V and 5 bases from J, with 18 bases in between. In DNA form, the CDR3 reads TGCGCCAGCAGCCAAGGGCGTAGGGAAGGGATCTATCAGCCCCAGCATTTT. Translating gives CASSQGRREGIYQPQHF.